Following are 4 T cell receptor beta chains from one sample sequenced in a study of blood T cells in healthy people across ages. For the second PCR, which ran for 7 to 11 cycles, a sample-barcoded 5' primer and a J-beta primer mix were used. TCRdb fed the 5' RACE reads into MiXCR, producing one record per CDR3 protein. Of hundreds of thousands of distinct CDR3 sequences detected, roughly 21% appear once; the ten largest clones hold 3.6%. The sequencing sample was made of blood. All receptors come from a man between 65 and 85 years old in good health.

Only one count was recorded for this clonotype. The chain joins TRBV28 to TRBJ2-5; 8 nucleotides agree with TRBD1. The J call could be wrong; TRBJ2-7 is a better fit for the DNA end. Germline CDR1 is MDHEN and CDR2 is SYDVKM. This CDR3 contains 15 residues. CDR3 nucleotides: TGTGCCAGCAGTTTATTCTTGGGACAGGCGAGCGAGCAGTACTTC. Translated: CASSLFLGQASEQYF.

This clonotype was found many times. The V and J genes are TRBV4-2 and TRBJ2-5; possible D gene TRBD2, 5 bases. V gave up 3 bases and J gave up 7 bases, with 24 bases separating them. Germline V gene lookup returns CDR1 LGHNA and CDR2 YNFKEQ. The length of the CDR3 is 17 residues. CDR3 bases: TGTGCCAGCAGCCAGGGGATGGTGCGGGCTAATTCTGGGACCCAGTACTTC. It yields the protein CASSQGMVRANSGTQYF.

V usage is TRBV20-1 and J usage is TRBJ2-2, with 9 bases identical to TRBD2. Trimming cost V 6 bases and J 6 bases; bases outside gene matches: 14. Germline CDR1 and CDR2: DFQATT and SNEGSKA (reference sequence). This CDR3 region has 16 residues. The CDR3 DNA reads as TGCAGTGCCCCCCGTAGCGGGAGAAGCGCATCCGGGGAGCTGTTTTTT. It codes for CSAPRSGRSASGELFF.

This clonotype has just a few counts. This chain connects TRBV11-2 to TRBJ2-5; D call uncertain. V gave up 0 bases and J gave up 7 bases, with 12 bases separating them. Germline V lookup: CDR1 SGHAT, CDR2 FQNNGV. The length of the CDR3 is 14 residues. This chain's CDR3 is CASSLEPSPVTQYF. Here the CDR3 DNA reads TGTGCCAGCAGCTTAGAACCGTCTCCAGTGACCCAGTACTTC.